This T cell receptor (beta chain) was profiled in a study of blood T cell repertoires in COVID-19. Whole-study context: Whether acute or convalescent, the COVID-19 samples came from the United States, Italy and Spain.

Per the authors' pipeline: Amplified reference gene primers provided the basis for estimating nucleated cell counts. Method: immunoSEQ multiplex PCR; TCRdb's copy keeps in-frame clones and lacks some. That table gives V, J and clone size, and the DNA gave D and trimming. This sample carries about 64,000 clones, approximately 83% of them seen once, and the ten largest clones take 1.2%. This sequence originates from a man between 40 and 49 years old with acute or convalescent COVID-19. Sequenced material: peripheral blood.

Here the CDR3 DNA reads TGTGCCAGCAGCTTGTTGAGGGATACGCAGTATTTT. Amino acids: CASSLLRDTQYF. V usage is TRBV7-2 and J usage is TRBJ2-3, with D unresolved. Germline assignment: CDR1 SGHTA and CDR2 FQGNSA. This CDR3 comprises 12 residues. V lost 3 bases, J lost 6 bases, and 7 bases lay in between. Combining the CDR3 with reference TRBV7-2 and TRBJ2-3 gives the whole variable domain GAGVSQSPSNKVTEKGKDVELRCDPISGHTALYWYRQSLGQGLEFLIYFQGNSAPDKSGLPSDRFSAERTGGSVSTLTIQRTQQEDSAVYLCASSLLRDTQYFGPGTRLTVL.